These T cell receptor beta chains were read from a single sample in a study of immune heterogeneity within non-small cell lung tumors. MiXCR, run by TCRdb on the multiplex PCR reads, gives a single entry per CDR3 protein. The repertoire consists of about 9,700 distinct CDR3 sequences, with roughly 17% occurring once and the leading ten covering around 3.7%. Specimen: lung tumor tissue. The receptors shown here come from a man aged 35-49 years with non-small cell lung cancer. Both conserved end residues are part of each CDR3. D genes are given only for firm matches. A row's size may be missing; if present it is once, few, many or a size class.

J,D,size,V,DNA,CDR3
TRBJ1-1,.,many,TRBV19,TGTGCCAGTAGTATCGGGGCGAGGAACACTGAAGCTTTCTTT,CASSIGARNTEAFF
TRBJ1-1,TRBD1,many,TRBV10-3,TGTGCCATCAGGGTGCGGACAGGTTCGGGGCCCAACACTGAAGCTTTCTTT,CAIRVRTGSGPNTEAFF
TRBJ2-2,.,many,TRBV5-1,TGCGCCAGCAACCGAAACACCGGGGAGCTGTTTTTT,CASNRNTGELFF
TRBJ2-5,TRBD2,.,TRBV20-1,TGCAGTGCTAGTGGCAGCGGGGGTGGGATGGGGGAGACCCAGTACTTC,CSASGSGGGMGETQYF
TRBJ2-1,.,many,TRBV24-1,TGTGCCACCAGGGGGGACACGGACCGGGGCGATGAGCAGTTCTTC,CATRGDTDRGDEQFF
TRBJ2-2,.,.,TRBV19,TGTGCCAGTAGCCGGGAGACAGGGAGAACCTTGGAGCTGTTTTTT,CASSRETGRTLELFF
TRBJ2-1,TRBD1,many,TRBV24-1,TGTGCCACCAGGCCGGGACAGGGGAGTCAGAGCTCCTACAATGAGCAGTTCTTC,CATRPGQGSQSSYNEQFF
TRBJ2-5,.,many,TRBV20-1,TGCAGTGCTGGCCGACAGAGGGAGACCCAGTACTTC,CSAGRQRETQYF
TRBJ1-3,TRBD1,medium-sized,TRBV28,TGTGCCAGCAGTTCGGGGACAGGCTCTGGAAACACCATATATTTT,CASSSGTGSGNTIYF
TRBJ1-3,TRBD1,many,TRBV7-6,TGTGCCAGCAGCTTAGTTCCGGACAGGACCTCTGGAAACACCATATATTTT,CASSLVPDRTSGNTIYF
TRBJ1-1,.,many,TRBV7-2,TGTGCCAGCAGCTTAGAAGGACCTTGGGCTGAAGCTTTCTTT,CASSLEGPWAEAFF
TRBJ2-1,.,.,TRBV5-6,TGTTCCAGCAGCTTTAGCGGAAGTTCCTACAATGAGCAGTTCTTC,CSSSFSGSSYNEQFF
TRBJ2-3,.,many,TRBV19,TGTGCCAGTAGTGTCACAGATACGCAGTATTTT,CASSVTDTQYF
TRBJ1-2,TRBD1,medium-sized,TRBV6-1,TGTGCCAGCAGTCCAGGGGGAACAAATGAAAACTATGGCTACACCTTC,CASSPGGTNENYGYTF
TRBJ1-6,.,.,TRBV30,TGTGCCTGGAGCTCGCAGGCAGGGAAGAATTCACCCCTCCACTTT,CAWSSQAGKNSPLHF
TRBJ2-7,.,many,TRBV3-1,TGTGTCAGCAGCCTGACTACCTCCTACGAGCAGTACTTC,CVSSLTTSYEQYF
TRBJ1-1,TRBD1,medium-sized,TRBV10-2,TGCGCCAGTAGACCGGGACAGGGGGCTTTGACTGAAGCTTTCTTT,CASRPGQGALTEAFF
TRBJ1-2,.,medium-sized,TRBV7-9,TGTGCCAGCAGCCATATCCAATACCAGGGGTATGGTGGCTACACCTTC,CASSHIQYQGYGGYTF
TRBJ2-7,.,.,TRBV6-2/TRBV6-3,TGTGCCAGCAGGGAGGTCGGGGAGACGTATGAGCAGTACTTC,CASREVGETYEQYF
TRBJ2-1,.,.,TRBV19,TGTGCCAGTAGTAACGGTTACAATGAGCAGTTCTTC,CASSNGYNEQFF
TRBJ2-3,TRBD2,many,TRBV20-1,TGCAGTGCTAGGTCTAGCGGGGGGAGCACAGATACGCAGTATTTT,CSARSSGGSTDTQYF
TRBJ1-5,.,.,TRBV12-3/TRBV12-4,TGTGCCAGCAGTTCAGTTAGCAATCAGCCCCAGCATTTT,CASSSVSNQPQHF
TRBJ2-3,TRBD2,many,TRBV4-1,TGCGCCAGCAGCCAAGATTGGCGGGGGGCGTTGGGCACAGATACGCAGTATTTT,CASSQDWRGALGTDTQYF
TRBJ1-1,.,many,TRBV28,TGTGCCAGCAGTTTTCGGCGGATGGATGCTTTCTTT,CASSFRRMDAFF
TRBJ2-7,.,medium-sized,TRBV28,TGTGCCAGCAGTTTACCACAGGCCGCGGGGGAGCAGTACTTC,CASSLPQAAGEQYF
TRBJ1-3,.,few,TRBV2,TGTGACAGCAGCCATACAAGCGAGGCTTCTGGAAACACCATATATTTT,CDSSHTSEASGNTIYF
TRBJ2-2,.,medium-sized,TRBV3-1,TGTGCCAGCAGCCAACTAGGTTCCGGGGAGCTGTTTTTT,CASSQLGSGELFF
TRBJ1-2,.,many,TRBV3-1,TGTGCCAGCAGCCATCACAGAACAGGCTCTAACTATGGCTACACCTTC,CASSHHRTGSNYGYTF
TRBJ1-2,TRBD1,medium-sized,TRBV20-1,TGCAGTGCTAGAGAGCGGCTGACAGGGTCCTATGGCTACACCTTC,CSARERLTGSYGYTF
TRBJ2-1,.,many,TRBV7-9,TGTGCCAGCAGCCCGAATGAGCAGTTCTTC,CASSPNEQFF